Following are 11 T cell receptor beta chains from one sample sequenced in a study of T cells expressing NK-cell markers. TCRdb reanalyzed the 5' RACE reads and collapses them to one entry per CDR3 protein, without DNA. This sample's clone table lists 200,000 to 300,000 distinct CDR3 sequences. Sequenced: blood T cells: a sorted CD56 or NKG2C T cell subset, CD4+ or CD8+ T cells, or bulk PBMC T cells (not recorded which). The receptor set was obtained from a woman between 18 and 75 years old in good health.

V is TRBV18 and J is TRBJ1-5. This CDR3 has 16 residues. In germline, CDR1 is KGHSH, CDR2 LQKENI. CDR3 in amino acids: CASSLMPSGSNQPQHF.

The chain has TRBV9 and TRBJ2-7. Per the germline V gene, CDR1 is SGDLS and CDR2 is YYNGEE. The CDR3 spans 14 residues. The CDR3 protein is CASSVGVSAYEQYF.

The CDR3 loop is CASSPRTGLGQPQHF. The chain combines TRBV5-6 with TRBJ1-5; with no DNA, the TCRdb D assignment of TRBD1 cannot be verified. Germline CDR1 is SGHDT and CDR2 is YYEEEE. This CDR3 has 15 amino acids.

The CDR3 is CASKSGPYEQYF. V usage is TRBV28 and J usage is TRBJ2-7; as DNA is missing, the TRBD2 call by TCRdb cannot be tested. Germline CDR1 reads MDHEN; CDR2 reads SYDVKM. The CDR3 covers 12 residues.

This chain links TRBV7-2 with TRBJ2-2. The germline V gene encodes CDR1 SGHTA and CDR2 FQGNSA. CDR3 length: 16 amino acids. CDR3 sequence reads: CASSLVPSANTGELFF.

The rearrangement uses TRBV5-5 and TRBJ2-1; absent DNA, TCRdb's TRBD1 call cannot be checked. CDR1 is SGHKS, CDR2 YYEKEE, per germline (reference sequence). The CDR3 length is 13 residues. This chain's CDR3 is CASSYRVPNEQFF.

This sequence joins TRBV10-1 and TRBJ2-3. CDR1 and CDR2 from the germline V gene are WNHNN and SYGVQD (reference sequence). The CDR3 extends over 14 amino acids. This CDR3 reads CASSESSGTDTQYF.

V and J are TRBV6-2 or TRBV6-3 and TRBJ2-6. The CDR3 is 16 residues long. Germline V gene sequence: CDR1 MNHEY, CDR2 SVGEGT. The chain's CDR3 is CASSYGWSSGANVLTF.

V gene TRBV7-9 combines with J gene TRBJ2-3; the D gene TCRdb calls, TRBD2, cannot be checked with no DNA. The CDR3 runs to 16 residues. Germline CDR1 is SEHNR and CDR2 is FQNEAQ (reference sequence). This CDR3 reads CASSYARAPHTDTQYF.

The rearrangement uses TRBV3-1 and TRBJ2-1. Germline CDR1 reads LGHDT; CDR2 reads YNNKEL (reference sequence). The CDR3 is 12 residues long. The chain's CDR3 is CASSHSGNEQFF.

The V gene is TRBV5-1, the J gene TRBJ2-2; TCRdb gives TRBD1 as the D gene, but with no DNA this cannot be confirmed. The CDR3 is 15 amino acids. Germline V lookup: CDR1 SGHRS, CDR2 YFSETQ. Here the CDR3 reads CASSLLQGNTGELFF.